One sample yielded the 14 T cell receptor beta chains listed below, sequenced in a study of T cell responses to AZD1222 COVID-19 vaccine. Assay used: immunoSEQ multiplex PCR; TCRdb lists only in-frame clones, some missing. There are over 95,000 clones in the sample; around 89% occur only once, and 5.5% to 7.5% lies in the top ten. This specimen consisted of peripheral blood, obtained 28 days after the second AZD1222 dose. The receptors derive from an adult who received the AZD1222 COVID-19 vaccine.

V is TRBV19 and J is TRBJ2-4, with D maybe TRBD1 (6 bases). Germline V lookup: CDR1 LNHDA, CDR2 SQIVND (reference sequence). Trimming shortened V by 2 bases and J by 3 bases, and 11 bases separated the two germline ends. The CDR3 extends over 15 amino acids. The CDR3 DNA reads as TGTGCCAGTAGTATACCACAGGGCCACAAAAACATTCAGTACTTC. Protein product: CASSIPQGHKNIQYF.

In DNA form, the CDR3 reads TGTGCCAGCAGCCCCCCTGGAAGACTTAGCTCCTACGAGCAGTACTTC. It encodes CASSPPGRLSSYEQYF. The chain uses TRBV7-2 and TRBJ2-7; D uncertain. V lost 5 bases, J lost 0 bases, and 17 bases lay in between. Germline CDR1 SGHTA, CDR2 FQGNSA. This CDR3 region has 16 residues.

This clone was observed a few times. The chain has TRBV7-9 and TRBJ1-1; D remains unclear. V was clipped by 2 bases and J by 4 bases, with 5 bases between them. Germline V gene lookup returns CDR1 SEHNR and CDR2 FQNEAQ (reference sequence). The CDR3 contains 12 residues. The CDR3 region is CASSLSFTEAFF. The CDR3, as DNA: TGTGCCAGCAGCTTAAGCTTCACTGAAGCTTTCTTT. The whole variable domain, remainder taken from reference TRBV7-9 and TRBJ1-1, is DTGVSQNPRHKITKRGQNVTFRCDPISEHNRLYWYRQTLGQGPEFLTYFQNEAQLEKSRLLSDRFSAERPKGSFSTLEIQRTEQGDSAMYLCASSLSFTEAFFGQGTRLTVV.

This chain uses TRBV5-1 with TRBJ1-2; no firm D call. V dropped 3 bases and J dropped 1 base, with 10 bases sitting between them. Germline V gene data show CDR1 as SGHRS and CDR2 as YFSETQ. The CDR3 loop spans 14 amino acids. CDR3 loop: CASSYGSYNYGYTF. The CDR3 nucleotides are TGCGCCAGCAGCTACGGCAGTTATAACTATGGCTACACCTTC.

This chain connects TRBV6-5 to TRBJ1-2; D is ambiguous. In germline, CDR1 is MNHEY, CDR2 SVGAGI. This CDR3 is built from 13 residues. The germline V and J ends were trimmed by 6 bases and 6 bases, with 14 bases remaining between them. The CDR3 here is CASRTVTSDGYTF. As DNA, the CDR3 is TGTGCCAGCAGAACCGTCACCTCCGATGGCTACACCTTC.

The J gene is TRBJ1-1, the V gene TRBV9; 7 nucleotides align to TRBD1. Germline-derived CDR1 and CDR2 are SGDLS and YYNGEE. Germline trimming cut 0 bases from V and 1 base from J; bases unmatched to any gene: 3. The CDR3 consists of 15 residues. DNA for the CDR3: TGTGCCAGCAGCGTAGTGGCAGGGGGGAACACTGAAGCTTTCTTT. Encoded protein: CASSVVAGGNTEAFF.

The CDR3 loop is CASSITGGESEAFF. DNA for the CDR3: TGTGCCAGCAGTATAACAGGGGGGGAAAGTGAAGCTTTCTTT. J is TRBJ1-1 and V is TRBV2; 8 bases agree with TRBD1. In germline, CDR1 is SNHLY, CDR2 FYNNEI. This CDR3 contains 14 residues. J gave up 7 bases and V 5 bases, and 9 bases lay outside the gene matches.

This clone came up once. The rearrangement joins TRBV7-6 to TRBJ2-2, with 8 bases aligning to TRBD1. There are 17 residues in the CDR3. The J segment lost 1 base and the V segment lost 0 bases, leaving 4 bases of the junction unmatched. Germline V CDR1 and CDR2: SGHVS, FNYEAQ. CDR3 sequence reads: CASSLALGQENTGELFF. The CDR3 region has the DNA TGTGCCAGCAGCTTAGCGCTGGGACAGGAGAACACCGGGGAGCTGTTTTTT.

The chain recombines TRBV6-5 with TRBJ1-2, with 12 positions matching TRBD1. Germline assignment: CDR1 MNHEY and CDR2 SVGAGI. The CDR3 loop spans 14 amino acids. The J segment lost 8 bases and the V segment lost 6 bases, leaving 7 bases of the junction unmatched. For the CDR3, the DNA is TGTGCCAGCAGCCGGGGACAGGGGGCTGGGGGCTACACCTTC. Translating it yields CASSRGQGAGGYTF.

As to this clone: Its ends do not fully match the called genes, so a read error is possible. V gene TRBV6-1 combines with J gene TRBJ2-7; a possible D gene is TRBD1 (6 bases). Germline V lookup: CDR1 MNHNS, CDR2 SASEGT. The CDR3 loop spans 14 amino acids. CDR3: CASREGQNPYEQYF. Written as DNA, the CDR3 is TGTGCCAGCAGAGAAGGACAGAACCCCTACGAGCAGTACTTC.

This rearrangement joins TRBV5-1 to TRBJ1-2; D not resolved. There are 14 residues in the CDR3. Deletions cut 3 bases from V and 3 bases from J, with 12 bases between. Germline V gives CDR1 SGHRS, CDR2 YFSETQ. The DNA of the CDR3 is TGCGCCAGCAGCTCCGGCACCCTCCACTATGGCTACACCTTC. This translates into CASSSGTLHYGYTF.

The chain couples TRBV5-1 to TRBJ2-5; D is unresolved. Germline V lookup: CDR1 SGHRS, CDR2 YFSETQ. This CDR3 spans 14 amino acids. The V end was cut by 4 bases, the J end by 5 bases, with 15 bases between. CDR3 in DNA: TGCGCCAGCAGCCCCGTGGCCCCTTGGGAGACCCAGTACTTC. It translates to CASSPVAPWETQYF. Using reference TRBV5-1 and TRBJ2-5 for the parts outside the CDR3, the full variable domain is KAGVTQTPRYLIKTRGQQVTLSCSPISGHRSVSWYQQTPGQGLQFLFEYFSETQRNKGNFPGRFSGRQFSNSRSEMNVSTLELGDSALYLCASSPVAPWETQYFGPGTRLLVL.

V and J are TRBV7-3 and TRBJ2-7; maybe TRBD2 (5 bases). This CDR3 region has 14 residues. Trimming left V 5 bases short and J 6 bases short, with 17 bases between. Germline-derived CDR1 and CDR2 are SGHTA and FQGTGA. DNA for the CDR3: TGTGCCAGCAGCCCAGGTGGACCGGGGAGCGAGCAGTACTTC. Translating gives CASSPGGPGSEQYF. The full variable domain, with the rest looked up from reference TRBV7-3 and TRBJ2-7, is GAGVSQTPSNKVTEKGKYVELRCDPISGHTALYWYRQSLGQGPEFLIYFQGTGAADDSGLPNDRFFAVRPEGSVSTLKIQRTERGDSAVYLCASSPGGPGSEQYFGPGTRLTVT.

The V and J genes are TRBV5-6 and TRBJ1-5; TRBD1 is a possible D gene (6 bases). Trimming cost V 0 bases and J 5 bases, with 9 bases left between them. This CDR3 is 14 amino acids long. The V gene's germline CDR1 is SGHDT and CDR2 YYEEEE. The chain's CDR3 is CASSLVRGDQPQHF. The CDR3 DNA reads TGTGCCAGCAGCTTGGTCAGGGGTGATCAGCCCCAGCATTTT.